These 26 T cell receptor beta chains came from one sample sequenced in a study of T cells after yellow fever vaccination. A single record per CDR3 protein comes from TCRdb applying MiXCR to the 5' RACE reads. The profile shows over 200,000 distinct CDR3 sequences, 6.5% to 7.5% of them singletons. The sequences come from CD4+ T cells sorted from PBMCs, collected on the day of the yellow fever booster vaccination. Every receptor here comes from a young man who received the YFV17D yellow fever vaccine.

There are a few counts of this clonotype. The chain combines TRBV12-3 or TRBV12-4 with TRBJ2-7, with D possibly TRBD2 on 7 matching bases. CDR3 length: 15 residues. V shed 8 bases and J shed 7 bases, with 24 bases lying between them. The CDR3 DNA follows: TGTGCCAGCGGAGGGGGGGTTGCCTTTTCGGGGGAGCAGTACTTC. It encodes CASGGGVAFSGEQYF.

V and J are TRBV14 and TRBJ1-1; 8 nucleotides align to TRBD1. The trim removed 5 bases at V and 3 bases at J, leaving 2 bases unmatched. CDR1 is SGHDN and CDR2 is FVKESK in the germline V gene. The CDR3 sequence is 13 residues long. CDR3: CASSGQGYTEAFF. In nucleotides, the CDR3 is TGTGCCAGCAGCGGACAGGGTTACACTGAAGCTTTCTTT.

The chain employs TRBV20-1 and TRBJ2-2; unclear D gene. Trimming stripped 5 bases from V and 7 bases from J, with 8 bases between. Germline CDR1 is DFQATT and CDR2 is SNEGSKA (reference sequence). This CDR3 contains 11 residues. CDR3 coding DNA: TGCAGTGCTTACAGCAACGGGGAGCTGTTTTTT. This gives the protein CSAYSNGELFF.

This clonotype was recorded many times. The CDR3 spells CASSQDISVRGTDTQYF. Here the CDR3 DNA reads TGTGCCAGCAGCCAAGATATTAGCGTAAGGGGGACAGATACGCAGTATTTT. The V gene is TRBV3-1, the J gene TRBJ2-3, with D possibly being TRBD1 (6 bases). The CDR3 totals 17 residues. Trimming took 0 bases from V and 3 from J, leaving 16 bases between them. Germline CDR1 is LGHDT and CDR2 is YNNKEL (reference sequence).

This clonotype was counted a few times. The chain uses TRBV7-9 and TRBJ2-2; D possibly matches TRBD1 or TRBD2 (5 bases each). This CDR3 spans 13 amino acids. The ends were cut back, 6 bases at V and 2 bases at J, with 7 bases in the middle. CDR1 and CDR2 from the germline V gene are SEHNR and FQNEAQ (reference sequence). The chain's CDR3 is CASRGVNTGELFF. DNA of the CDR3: TGTGCCAGCAGGGGGGTTAACACCGGGGAGCTGTTTTTT.

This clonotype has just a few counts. This CDR3 reads CASSSSTEAFF. The CDR3 DNA is TGTGCCAGCAGCTCCAGCACTGAAGCTTTCTTT. The chain has TRBV7-8 and TRBJ1-1; D is unclear. V gave up 4 bases and J gave up 4 bases, with 4 bases separating them. The germline V gene encodes CDR1 SGHVS and CDR2 FQNEAQ. This CDR3 region has 11 residues.

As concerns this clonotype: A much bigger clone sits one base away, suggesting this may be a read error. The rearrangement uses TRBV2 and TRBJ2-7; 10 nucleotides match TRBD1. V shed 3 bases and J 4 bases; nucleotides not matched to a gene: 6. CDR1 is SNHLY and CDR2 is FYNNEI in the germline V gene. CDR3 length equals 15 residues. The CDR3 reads CASSDAGTGDYEQYF. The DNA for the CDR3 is TGTGCCAGCAGTGACGCGGGGACAGGGGATTACGAGCAGTACTTC.

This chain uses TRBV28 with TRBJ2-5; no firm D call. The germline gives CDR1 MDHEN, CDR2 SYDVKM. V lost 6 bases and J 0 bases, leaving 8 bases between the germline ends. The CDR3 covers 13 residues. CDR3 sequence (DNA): TGTGCCAGCAGCCGACCGTACCAAGAGACCCAGTACTTC. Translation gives CASSRPYQETQYF.

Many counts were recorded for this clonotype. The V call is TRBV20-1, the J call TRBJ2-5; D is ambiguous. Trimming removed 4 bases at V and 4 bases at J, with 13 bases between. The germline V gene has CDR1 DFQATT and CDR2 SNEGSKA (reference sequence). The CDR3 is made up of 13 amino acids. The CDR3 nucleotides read TGCAGTGCTAAACCAAGACGGCTAGAGACCCAGTACTTC. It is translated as CSAKPRRLETQYF.

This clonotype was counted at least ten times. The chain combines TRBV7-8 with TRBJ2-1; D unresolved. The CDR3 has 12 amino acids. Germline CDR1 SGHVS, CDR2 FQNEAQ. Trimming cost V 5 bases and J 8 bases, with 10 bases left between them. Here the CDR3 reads CASSPLVYEQFF. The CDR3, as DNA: TGTGCCAGCAGCCCCCTGGTCTATGAGCAGTTCTTC.

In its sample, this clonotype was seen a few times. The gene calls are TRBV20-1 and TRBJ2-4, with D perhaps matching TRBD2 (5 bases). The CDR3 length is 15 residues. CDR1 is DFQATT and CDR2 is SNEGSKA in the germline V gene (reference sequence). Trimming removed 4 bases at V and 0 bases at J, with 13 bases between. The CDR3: CSAMSRLLAKNIQYF. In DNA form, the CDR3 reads TGCAGTGCTATGAGTAGACTACTAGCCAAAAACATTCAGTACTTC.

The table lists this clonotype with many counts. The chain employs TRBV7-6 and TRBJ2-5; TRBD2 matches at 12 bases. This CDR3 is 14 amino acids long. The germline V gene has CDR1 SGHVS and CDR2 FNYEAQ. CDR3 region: CATGATSGRGTQYF. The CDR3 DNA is TGTGCAACCGGGGCGACTAGCGGGAGAGGGACCCAGTACTTC. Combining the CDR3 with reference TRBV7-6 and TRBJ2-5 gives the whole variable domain GAGVSQSPRYKVTKRGQDVALRCDPISGHVSLYWYRQALGQGPEFLTYFNYEAQQDKSGLPNDRFSAERPEGSISTLTIQRTEQRDSAMYRCATGATSGRGTQYFGPGTRLLVL.

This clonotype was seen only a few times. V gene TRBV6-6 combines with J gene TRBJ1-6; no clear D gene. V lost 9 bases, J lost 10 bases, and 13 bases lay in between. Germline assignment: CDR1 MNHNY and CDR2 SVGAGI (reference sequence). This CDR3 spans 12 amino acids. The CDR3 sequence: CASQEGGSPLHF. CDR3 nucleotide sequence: TGTGCCAGTCAAGAGGGTGGATCACCCCTCCACTTT.

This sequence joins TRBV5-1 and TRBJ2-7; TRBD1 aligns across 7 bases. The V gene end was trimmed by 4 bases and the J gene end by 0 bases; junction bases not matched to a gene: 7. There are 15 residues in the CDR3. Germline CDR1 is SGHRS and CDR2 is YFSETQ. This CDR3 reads CASSRDRVGSYEQYF. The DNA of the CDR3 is TGCGCCAGCAGCCGTGACAGGGTGGGCTCCTACGAGCAGTACTTC.

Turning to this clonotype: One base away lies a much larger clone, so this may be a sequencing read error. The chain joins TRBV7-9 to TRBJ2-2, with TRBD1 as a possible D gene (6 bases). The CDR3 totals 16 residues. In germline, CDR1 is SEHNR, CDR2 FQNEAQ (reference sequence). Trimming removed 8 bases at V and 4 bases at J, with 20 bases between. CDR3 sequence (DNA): TGTGCCAGCGGCCCTCAGGGGCCTCTGGTCACCGGGGAGCTGTTTTTT. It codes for CASGPQGPLVTGELFF.

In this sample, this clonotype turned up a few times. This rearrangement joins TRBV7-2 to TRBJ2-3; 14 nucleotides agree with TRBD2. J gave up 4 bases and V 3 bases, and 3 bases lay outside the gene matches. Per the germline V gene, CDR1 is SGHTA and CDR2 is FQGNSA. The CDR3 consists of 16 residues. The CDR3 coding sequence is TGTGCCAGCAGCTTGACTAGCGGGAGGGCATCAGATACGCAGTATTTT. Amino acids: CASSLTSGRASDTQYF.

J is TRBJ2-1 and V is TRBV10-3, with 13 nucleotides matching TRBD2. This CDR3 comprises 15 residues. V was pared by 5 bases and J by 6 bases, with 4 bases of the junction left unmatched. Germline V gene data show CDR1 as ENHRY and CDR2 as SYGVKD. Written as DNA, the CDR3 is TGTGCCATCAGTCTGACTAGCGGGGGGCGCAATGAGCAGTTCTTC. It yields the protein CAISLTSGGRNEQFF.

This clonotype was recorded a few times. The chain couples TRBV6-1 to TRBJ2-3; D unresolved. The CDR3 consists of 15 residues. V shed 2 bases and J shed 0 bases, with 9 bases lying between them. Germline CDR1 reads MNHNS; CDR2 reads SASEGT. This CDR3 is CASSESWPSTDTQYF. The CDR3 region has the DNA TGTGCCAGCAGTGAAAGCTGGCCCAGCACAGATACGCAGTATTTT.

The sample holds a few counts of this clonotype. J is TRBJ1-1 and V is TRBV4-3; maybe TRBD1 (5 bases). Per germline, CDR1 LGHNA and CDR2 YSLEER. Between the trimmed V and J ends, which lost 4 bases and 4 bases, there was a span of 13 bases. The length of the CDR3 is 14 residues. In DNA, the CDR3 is TGCGCCAGCAGCCGAGATGTCGGGGGCACTGAAGCTTTCTTT. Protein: CASSRDVGGTEAFF.

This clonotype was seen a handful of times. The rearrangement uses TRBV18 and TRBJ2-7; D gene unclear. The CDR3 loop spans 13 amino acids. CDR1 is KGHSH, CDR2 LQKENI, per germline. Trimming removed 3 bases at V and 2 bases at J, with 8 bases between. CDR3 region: CASSPLRTYEQYF. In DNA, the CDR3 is TGTGCCAGCTCACCTCTCCGAACCTACGAGCAGTACTTC.

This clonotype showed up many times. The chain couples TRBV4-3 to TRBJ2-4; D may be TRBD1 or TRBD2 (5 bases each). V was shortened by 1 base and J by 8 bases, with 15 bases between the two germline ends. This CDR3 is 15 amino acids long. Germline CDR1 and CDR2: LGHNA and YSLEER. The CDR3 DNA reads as TGCGCCAGCAGCCAAGGGGGGTGGGTAGAGGACATTCAGTACTTC. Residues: CASSQGGWVEDIQYF.

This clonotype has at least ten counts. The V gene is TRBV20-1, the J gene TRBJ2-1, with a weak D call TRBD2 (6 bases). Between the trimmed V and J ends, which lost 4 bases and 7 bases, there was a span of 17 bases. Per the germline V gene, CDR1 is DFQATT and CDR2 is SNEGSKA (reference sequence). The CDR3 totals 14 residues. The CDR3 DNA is TGCAGTGCTACCCTCGGAGGGCGAAGGAATGAGCAGTTCTTC. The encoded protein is CSATLGGRRNEQFF.

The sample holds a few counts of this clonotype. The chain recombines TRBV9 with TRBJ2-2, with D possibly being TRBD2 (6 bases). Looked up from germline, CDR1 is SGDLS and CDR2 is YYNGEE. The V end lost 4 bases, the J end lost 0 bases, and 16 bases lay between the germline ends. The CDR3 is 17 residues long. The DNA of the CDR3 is TGTGCCAGCAGCCGCCACGGGGCGGGACCGAACACCGGGGAGCTGTTTTTT. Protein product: CASSRHGAGPNTGELFF. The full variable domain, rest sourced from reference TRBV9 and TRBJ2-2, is DSGVTQTPKHLITATGQRVTLRCSPRSGDLSVYWYQQSLDQGLQFLIQYYNGEERAKGNILERFSAQQFPDLHSELNLSSLELGDSALYFCASSRHGAGPNTGELFFGEGSRLTVL.

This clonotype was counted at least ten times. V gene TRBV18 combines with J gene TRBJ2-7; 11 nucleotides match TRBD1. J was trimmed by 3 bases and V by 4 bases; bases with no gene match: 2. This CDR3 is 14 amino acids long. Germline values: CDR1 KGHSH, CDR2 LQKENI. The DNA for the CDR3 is TGTGCCAGCTCACGGACAGGGGGCGTCTACGAGCAGTACTTC. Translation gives CASSRTGGVYEQYF.

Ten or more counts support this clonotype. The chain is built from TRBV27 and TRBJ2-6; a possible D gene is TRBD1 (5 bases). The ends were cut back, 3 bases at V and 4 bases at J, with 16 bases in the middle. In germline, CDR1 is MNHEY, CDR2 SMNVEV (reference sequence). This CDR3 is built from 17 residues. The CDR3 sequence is CASSFDRPPGGANVLTF. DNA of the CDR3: TGTGCCAGCAGTTTTGACAGACCACCTGGGGGGGCCAACGTCCTGACTTTC.

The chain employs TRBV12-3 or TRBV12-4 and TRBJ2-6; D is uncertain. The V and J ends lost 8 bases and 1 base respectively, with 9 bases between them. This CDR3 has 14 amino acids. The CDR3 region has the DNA TGTGCCAGCCTGCATTCTTCTGGGGCCAACGTCCTGACTTTC. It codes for CASLHSSGANVLTF.